Sequencing of this TCR beta chain was carried out in a study of naive and memory T cell subsets. V shed 5 bases and J shed 5 bases, with 9 bases lying between them. This CDR3 region has 12 residues. From germline, CDR1 is MNHEY and CDR2 SMNVEV (reference sequence). Ligated cDNA underwent four rounds of PCR with nested alpha and beta constant region primers and SP2. Each CDR3 protein gets one entry after TCRdb re-called the UMI-ligation and nested PCR reads with MiXCR. The sample includes 20,000 to 25,000 distinct CDR3 sequences, around 6% of them seen just once. The treatment here: skin biopsy from PPD injection site in Mantoux-positive individual. TCR cDNA received a 3' ligated oligonucleotide that carried a UMI.

The V and J genes are TRBV27 and TRBJ2-5; D is undetermined. The receptor was isolated from an adult in good health. Source: skin, taken from a tuberculin skin test site. The CDR3 bases are TGTGCCAGCAGTCCTGTGGCGGAGACCCAGTACTTC. Its translation: CASSPVAETQYF.